The clone carrying this T cell receptor (beta chain) was recorded a few times. Its antigen remains unidentified. TCRdb re-derived calls from the 5' RACE reads in MiXCR, one entry per CDR3 protein. The sample lists hundreds of thousands of distinct CDR3 sequences; roughly 25% were seen once. These data belong to a study of T-cell memory formation after mild COVID-19. Overall study findings and caveats: Some responding clones appeared in pre-infection memory, suggesting cross-reactive memory joined.

This sequence was found in an adult woman who had mild COVID-19 (a few samples of this study predate the infection). Cell type and time point are not known. Sequenced: PBMCs or a T cell subset sorted from them (not recorded which).

CDR3 in amino acids: CSVTARQGSSPLHF. The CDR3, as DNA: TGCAGCGTAACAGCTAGACAGGGTAGTTCACCCCTCCACTTT. The rearrangement uses TRBV20-1 and TRBJ1-6, with 7 positions matching TRBD1. The CDR3 consists of 14 residues. The V gene's germline CDR1 is DFQATT and CDR2 SNEGSKA (reference sequence).